The rows below give T cell receptor beta chains drawn from one sample of a study of Graves' ophthalmopathy and Graves' hyperthyroidism. TCRdb recomputed calls from the multiplex PCR reads with MiXCR, one row per CDR3 protein. Counted here are around 670,000 distinct CDR3 sequences, 40% occurring once; the ten biggest clones make up about 40%. Sequencing input: peripheral blood. These receptors all come from an adult man with Graves' ophthalmopathy. CDR3s include the opening cysteine and the closing phenylalanine or tryptophan.

j_call v_call cdr3_aa
TRBJ2-6 TRBV11-2 CASSQGVRSSGANVLTF
TRBJ1-4 TRBV2 CASTPGVSPNEKLFF
TRBJ1-1 TRBV29-1 CSVLTGGAFF
TRBJ1-5 TRBV19 CASSASGNQPQHF
TRBJ2-5 TRBV29-1 CSDAGAGETQYF
TRBJ2-7 TRBV7-2 CASSRDRTRLYEQYF
TRBJ1-2 TRBV10-2 CASSEERAGYTF
TRBJ1-2 TRBV10-3 CAISGGGNGYTF
TRBJ2-7 TRBV2 CASSVQEEQYF
TRBJ1-2 TRBV2 CASVGGTGDYGYTF
TRBJ1-1 TRBV7-9 CASSLGSNTEAFF
TRBJ1-2 TRBV30 CAWSRGTGDGYTF
TRBJ2-2 TRBV11-2 CASSGSRLRNTGELFF
TRBJ2-2 TRBV4-1 CASSQGPTGELFF
TRBJ1-6 TRBV29-1 CSFTGGDGPLHF
TRBJ2-2 TRBV7-8 CASSHILATGELFF
TRBJ2-5 TRBV7-2 CAWSVGRETQYF
TRBJ2-5 TRBV20-1 CSASGMSGETQYF
TRBJ2-7 TRBV4-3 CASSQATGVHEQYF
TRBJ2-7 TRBV29-1 CSVEGLAGSYEQYF
TRBJ2-6 TRBV10-3 CASSYLIDGTANSGANVLTF
TRBJ2-7 TRBV2 CASRSPGLSYEQYF
TRBJ2-7 TRBV6-4 CASRYQSLAGYEQYF
TRBJ1-6 TRBV12-3/TRBV12-4 CASRGTGGQNSPLHF
TRBJ2-7 TRBV29-1 CSVRRGNEQYF
TRBJ1-1 TRBV7-2 CASSLDYGYDEAFF
TRBJ2-5 TRBV7-8 CASSPTVATEGQETQYF
TRBJ1-5 TRBV24-1 CATSDPGTTGETQHF
TRBJ2-5 TRBV14 CASSQVVAGGRGTQYF
TRBJ1-3 TRBV14 CASSLQGGGNTIYF
TRBJ2-7 TRBV2 CASRDSLDYEQYF
TRBJ1-2 TRBV6-2/TRBV6-3 CASSPTSRRVYTF
TRBJ1-1 TRBV29-1 CSARGDMNTEAFF
TRBJ1-6 TRBV19 CASSMVPDSPLHF
TRBJ2-7 TRBV2 CASSELFLAPSLYEQYF
TRBJ1-6 TRBV9 CASSPGRGNSPLHF
TRBJ1-6 TRBV9 CASSVEQKNSPLHF
TRBJ2-5 TRBV6-6 CASSFPAGEKETQYF
TRBJ2-6 TRBV5-5 CASSLYWVGGANVLTF
TRBJ2-7 TRBV20-1 CSAKNSGTLYEQYF
TRBJ2-7 TRBV24-1 CATSYRREEQYF
TRBJ1-2 TRBV6-6 CASSPREGANYGYTF
TRBJ1-3 TRBV2 CASKDRDGNTIYF
TRBJ2-5 TRBV24-1 CATSVVSGGIQETQYF
TRBJ1-5 TRBV10-2 CASMGGYQPQHF
TRBJ1-2 TRBV5-6 CASSRQGGYTF
TRBJ2-7 TRBV2 CASSQTGTADPYEQYF
TRBJ2-7 TRBV20-1 CSAATSGSSYEQYF
TRBJ1-5 TRBV28 CASSYRGGGQPQHF